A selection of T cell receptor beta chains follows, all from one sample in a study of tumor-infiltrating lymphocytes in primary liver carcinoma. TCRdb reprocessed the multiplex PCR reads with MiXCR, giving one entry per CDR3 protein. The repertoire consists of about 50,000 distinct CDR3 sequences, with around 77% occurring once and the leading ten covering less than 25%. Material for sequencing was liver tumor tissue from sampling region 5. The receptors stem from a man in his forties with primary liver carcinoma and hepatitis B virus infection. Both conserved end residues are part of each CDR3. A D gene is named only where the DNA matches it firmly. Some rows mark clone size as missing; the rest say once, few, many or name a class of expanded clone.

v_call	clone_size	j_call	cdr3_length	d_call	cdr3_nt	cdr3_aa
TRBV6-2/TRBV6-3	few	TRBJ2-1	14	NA	TGTACCAGCAGTTACCGGGACTCCTATAATGAGCAGTTCTTC	CTSSYRDSYNEQFF
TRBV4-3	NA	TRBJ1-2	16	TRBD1	TGCGCCAGCAGCCGGGAAAGGGACAGAGCTATTTATGGCTACACCTTC	CASSRERDRAIYGYTF
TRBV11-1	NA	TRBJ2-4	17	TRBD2	TGTGCCAACAACTTTCCCGGGACTAGCGGGACCAAAAACATTCAATGCTTC	CANNFPGTSGTKNIQCF
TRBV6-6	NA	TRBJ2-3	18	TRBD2	TGTATCAGCAGCACCGGGACTAGCGGGAGGGTCCTCCCGGATACGCAGTATTTT	CISSTGTSGRVLPDTQYF
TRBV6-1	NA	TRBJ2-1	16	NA	TGTGCCAGCAGTGACCGGACAACAAGCTCCTACAATGAACAGTTCTTC	CASSDRTTSSYNEQFF
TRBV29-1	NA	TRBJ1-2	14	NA	TGCAGCGTCAAGTTTGGACGGTCGACATATGGCTACACCTTC	CSVKFGRSTYGYTF
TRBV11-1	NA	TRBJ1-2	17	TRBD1	TGTGCCAGCAGCCGAACAGGGACAGTAATAGCTAACTATGGCTACGCATTC	CASSRTGTVIANYGYAF
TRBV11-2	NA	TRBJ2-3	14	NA	TGTGCCAGCAGCCCCCCGGGCCGAGCAGATACGCAGCACTTT	CASSPPGRADTQHF
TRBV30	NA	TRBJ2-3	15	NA	TGTGCCTGGAATCCCAAACTGGCTAGCACAGATACGCAGTATTTT	CAWNPKLASTDTQYF
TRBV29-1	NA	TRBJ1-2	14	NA	TGCAGCATCCTCCCTGCCAGGGACATGAATGGCTACACCTTC	CSILPARDMNGYTF
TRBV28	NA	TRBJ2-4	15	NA	TGTGCCAGCAACCCTCCCGGGTTGGCCAGAGACATTCGGTACTTC	CASNPPGLARDIRYF
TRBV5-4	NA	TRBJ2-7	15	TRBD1	TGTGCCTGCAGCTTGACGGGACAGGATCTCTACGGGCAGTACTTC	CACSLTGQDLYGQYF
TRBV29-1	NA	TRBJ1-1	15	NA	TGCAGCGTTGGTCCAGGGTGGGATATAGTCGCTGAAGGTTTCTTT	CSVGPGWDIVAEGFF
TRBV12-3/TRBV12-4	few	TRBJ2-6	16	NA	TGTGCCAGCAGTTTGGCAGGACCGACGGGGGCCAACGTCCTGACTTTC	CASSLAGPTGANVLTF
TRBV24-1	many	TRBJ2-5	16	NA	TGTGCCACCAGTGACTCCGGTCCGGACGGTGGAGAGACCCAGTACTTC	CATSDSGPDGGETQYF
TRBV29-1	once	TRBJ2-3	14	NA	TGCAGCGCTGAGCGTAGTGGGAGTGCAGATACGCAGTATTTT	CSAERSGSADTQYF
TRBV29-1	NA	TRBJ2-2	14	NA	TGCAGCGCTTCGGGACGGGGGTTCACCGGGGAGCTGTTATTT	CSASGRGFTGELLF
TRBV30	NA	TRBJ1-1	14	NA	TGTGCCTGGTGTGTAGGCATCTCGAACACTCAAGCATTCTTT	CAWCVGISNTQAFF
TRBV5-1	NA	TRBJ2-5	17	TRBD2	TGCGCCAGCAGCTCCTACGGACTAGCGAGGGAGCAAGATACCCAGTACTTC	CASSSYGLAREQDTQYF
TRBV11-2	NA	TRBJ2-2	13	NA	TGTGCCAGCAGCTCATCCCTCGCCGGGGAGCTGTTTTTT	CASSSSLAGELFF
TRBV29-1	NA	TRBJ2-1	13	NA	TGCAGCGTGCGGGGAGTAGCTTACAATGAGCAGTTCTTC	CSVRGVAYNEQFF
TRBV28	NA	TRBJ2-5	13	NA	TGTGCCAGCAGAAAACAGAGTCCAGAGACCCAGCACTTC	CASRKQSPETQHF
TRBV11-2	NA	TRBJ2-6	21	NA	TGTGCCAGCAGTATGGGGGGAGACAGTGGCATTTCCCTCTCTGGTGCCAACGTCCTGACTTTC	CASSMGGDSGISLSGANVLTF